The clone carrying this T cell receptor beta chain occurred many times. Its antigen is unknown. This record belongs to a study of regulatory T cells in long-lasting Graves disease. On the study more broadly: Those with persistent Graves' disease had received antithyroid drugs for over 5 years with positive TSH receptor antibodies. Study-wide results and limits: Relative to newly diagnosed Graves' patients, persistent ones had lower TCR diversity. Examination was confined to peripheral blood, excluding thyroid tissue.

In building TCR beta libraries, iRepertoire HTBI primers were used together with Arm-PCR of CDR3 regions. TCRdb re-analysed the multiplex PCR reads in MiXCR, keeping a single row per CDR3 protein. The sample has hundreds of thousands of distinct CDR3 sequences; about 20% are singletons. The time point denotes: persistent/refractory GD, antithyroid drugs over 5 years with positive TRAb. Researchers made the TCR library from RNA that was extracted from PBMCs. Sample: peripheral blood mononuclear cells (PBMCs), taken when the disease was refractory, from a patient treated with antithyroid drugs. The clonotype was recovered from a female donor with Graves disease.

The CDR3 DNA reads TGTGCCAGCAGTTATCTCCCTGAGCTAGCGGGGGAGACAAACACCGGGGAGCTGTTTTTT. Its translation is CASSYLPELAGETNTGELFF. The chain joins TRBV6-2 or TRBV6-3 to TRBJ2-2; 10 nucleotides match TRBD2. Germline values: CDR1 MNHEY, CDR2 SVGEGT. The trim removed 3 bases at V and 2 bases at J, leaving 15 bases unmatched. The CDR3 covers 20 residues.